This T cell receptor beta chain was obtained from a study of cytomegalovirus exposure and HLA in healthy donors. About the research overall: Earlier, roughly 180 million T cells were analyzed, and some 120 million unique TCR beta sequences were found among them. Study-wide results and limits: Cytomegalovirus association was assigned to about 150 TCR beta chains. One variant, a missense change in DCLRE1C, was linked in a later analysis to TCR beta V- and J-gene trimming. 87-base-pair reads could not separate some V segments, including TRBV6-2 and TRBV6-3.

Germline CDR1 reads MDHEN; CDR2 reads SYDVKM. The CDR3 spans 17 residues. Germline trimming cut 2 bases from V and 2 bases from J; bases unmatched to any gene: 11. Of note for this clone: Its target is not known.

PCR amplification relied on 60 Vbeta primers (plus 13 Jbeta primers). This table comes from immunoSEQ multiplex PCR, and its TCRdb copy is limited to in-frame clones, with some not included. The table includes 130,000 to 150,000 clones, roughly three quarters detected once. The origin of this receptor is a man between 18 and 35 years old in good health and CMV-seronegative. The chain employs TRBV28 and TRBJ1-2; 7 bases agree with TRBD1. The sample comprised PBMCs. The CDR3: CASSLLFLGQTNYGYTF. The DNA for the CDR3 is TGTGCCAGCAGTTTACTCTTTTTGGGACAGACCAACTATGGCTACACCTTC.